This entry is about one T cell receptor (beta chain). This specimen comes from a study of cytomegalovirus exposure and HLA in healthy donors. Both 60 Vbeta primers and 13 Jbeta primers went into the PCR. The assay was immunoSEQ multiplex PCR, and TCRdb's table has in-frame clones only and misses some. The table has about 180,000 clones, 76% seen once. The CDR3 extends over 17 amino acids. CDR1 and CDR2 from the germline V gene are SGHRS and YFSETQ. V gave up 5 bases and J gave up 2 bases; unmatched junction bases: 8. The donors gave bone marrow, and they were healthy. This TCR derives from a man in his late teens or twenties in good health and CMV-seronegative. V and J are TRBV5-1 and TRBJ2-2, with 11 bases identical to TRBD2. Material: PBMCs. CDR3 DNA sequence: TGCGCCAGCAGTCTTACTAGCGGGGGAGCAAACACCGGGGAGCTGTTTTTT. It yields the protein CASSLTSGGANTGELFF.